This TCR beta chain was retrieved from a study of CD8 T cells in ankylosing spondylitis. For TCR beta, libraries came from quantitative 5'-RACE with molecular barcodes. TCRdb reprocessed the 5' RACE reads via MiXCR and lists one record per CDR3 protein. In the table there are roughly 260,000 distinct CDR3 sequences, 20% of which are singletons. This CDR3 has 14 amino acids. Deletions cut 5 bases from V and 0 bases from J, with 10 bases between. General study findings and limits: Clones that were linked to disease were CD8+ and were relatively rare in peripheral blood.

This clonotype has just a few counts. What it binds is not known. The chain is built from TRBV12-3 or TRBV12-4 and TRBJ2-5; possible D gene TRBD1, 6 bases. This clonotype was obtained from a male donor with ankylosing spondylitis or in good health (not recorded which). Sequences were obtained from blood, either unsorted or a sorted T cell fraction (not recorded which). Here the CDR3 DNA reads TGTGCCAGCAGTCCACAGGGCAACCAAGAGACCCAGTACTTC. Amino acids: CASSPQGNQETQYF.